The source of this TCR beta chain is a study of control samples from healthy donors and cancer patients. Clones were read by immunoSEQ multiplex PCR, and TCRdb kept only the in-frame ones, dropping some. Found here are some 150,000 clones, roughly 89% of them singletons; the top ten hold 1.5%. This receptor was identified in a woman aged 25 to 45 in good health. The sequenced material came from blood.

The CDR3 DNA reads as TGTGCCAGCAGTTTAGGACTAGCCAATGAGCAGTTCTTC. Protein: CASSLGLANEQFF. This sequence joins TRBV27 and TRBJ2-1; 8 nucleotides line up with TRBD2. V trimming: 2 bases; J trimming: 6 bases; junction bases outside the gene matches: 0. From germline, CDR1 is MNHEY and CDR2 SMNVEV (reference sequence). The CDR3 extends over 13 amino acids.